This T cell receptor (beta chain) was retrieved from a study of blood T cell repertoires in COVID-19. Authors' data handling: Reference gene primer amplification gave nucleated cell count estimates. Sequenced by immunoSEQ multiplex PCR; TCRdb stores in-frame clones only, minus some. That table is the source of V, J and clone size, and D and trimming were worked out from the DNA. The sample has about 150,000 clones, 85% to 90% seen once. CDR3 length equals 16 residues. Trimming cost V 0 bases and J 6 bases; bases outside gene matches: 7. CDR1 SGHDN and CDR2 FVKESK come from the germline V gene. The Seattle patients, enrolled during active infection, were followed longitudinally.

This clonotype was sampled from a woman at least 80 years old with COVID-19, enrolled during active disease. V and J are TRBV14 and TRBJ1-4; 7 bases align to TRBD1. What was sequenced was peripheral blood. CDR3 nucleotide sequence: TGTGCCAGCAGCCAAGAGTCCGGGACAGCCTATGAAAAACTGTTTTTT. Translated, it gives CASSQESGTAYEKLFF. Supplemented by reference TRBV14 and TRBJ1-4, the full variable domain reads EAGVTQFPSHSVIEKGQTVTLRCDPISGHDNLYWYRRVMGKEIKFLLHFVKESKQDESGMPNNRFLAERTGGTYSTLKVQPAELEDSGVYFCASSQESGTAYEKLFFGSGTQLSVL.